A single TCR beta chain is shown here with its context. Its target is unknown. 60 Vbeta and 13 Jbeta primers were used in PCR. The repertoire was sequenced with immunoSEQ multiplex PCR; TCRdb's copy has only in-frame clones and lacks some. The repertoire holds around 92,000 clones, more than 75% seen once, with 2% to 2.5% in the top ten. The source of the sample is a study of cytomegalovirus exposure and HLA in healthy donors. Study-wide results and caveats: Cytomegalovirus-associated TCR beta chains were listed, numbering approximately 150. As a later analysis revealed, the rate of TCR association differed by HLA locus, with DRB1 most and HLA-C fewest. Productive status was seen about 87% or about 30% of the time for most TCR beta V segments in an earlier analysis.

V shed 2 bases and J shed 5 bases, with 17 bases lying between them. CDR3 length equals 15 residues. Looked up from germline, CDR1 is SGHRS and CDR2 is YFSETQ. The clonotype originates from a man in his late teens or twenties in good health and CMV-seronegative. This chain links TRBV5-1 with TRBJ2-7; D may be TRBD1 (5 bases). Sequencing used PBMCs. The CDR3 DNA reads as TGCGCCAGCAGCTTAAGACAGAGATCGGCTGACGAGCAGTACTTC. The encoded protein is CASSLRQRSADEQYF.